Given below is one TCR delta chain in context. This specimen belongs to a study of gamma-delta chains in newborns, infants, children. On the study more broadly: Microbial exposure reportedly drives polyclonal innate γδ T cell expansion after birth.

TCRdb reapplied CATT to the reads. The sample carries some 10,000 delta-chain clones, around 8.8% recorded once. Germline CDR1 is GEAIGNYY and CDR2 is EKD. The CDR3 is made up of 20 amino acids. With 3 bases clipped from V and 5 bases from J, the junction kept 20 bases outside the gene matches. The sequenced sample was blood. The V gene is TRDV2, the J gene TRDJ1, with 13 bases fitting TRDD3. In the absence of a J gene in TCRdb, the DNA was matched to germline to assign it here. This receptor was taken from a child who was a newborn, infant or young child, either healthy, febrile or measles-vaccinated (not recorded which). The CDR3 bases are TGTGCCTGTGACGAAGTACTGGGGGATACGCACGAGGGGGACCCAGATAAACTCATCTTT. Protein sequence: CACDEVLGDTHEGDPDKLIF.